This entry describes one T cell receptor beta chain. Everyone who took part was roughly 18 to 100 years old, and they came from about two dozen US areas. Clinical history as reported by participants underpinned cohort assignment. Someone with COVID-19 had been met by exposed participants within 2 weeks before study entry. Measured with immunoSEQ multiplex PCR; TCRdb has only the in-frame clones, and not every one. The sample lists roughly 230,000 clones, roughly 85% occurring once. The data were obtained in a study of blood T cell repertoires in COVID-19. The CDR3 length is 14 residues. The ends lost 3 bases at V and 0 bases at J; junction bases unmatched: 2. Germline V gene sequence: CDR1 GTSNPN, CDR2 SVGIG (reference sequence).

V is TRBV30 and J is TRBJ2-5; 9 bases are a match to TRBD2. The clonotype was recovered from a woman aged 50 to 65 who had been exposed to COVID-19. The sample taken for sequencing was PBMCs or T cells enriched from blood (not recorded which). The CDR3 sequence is CAWRTSGYQETQYF. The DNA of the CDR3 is TGTGCCTGGAGAACTAGCGGGTACCAAGAGACCCAGTACTTC.